This passage covers 10 T cell receptor beta chains from one sample sequenced in a study of blood T cell repertoires in COVID-19. Here immunoSEQ multiplex PCR was the method, and the copy in TCRdb shows in-frame clones only, minus some. The sample carries under 200,000 clones, 70% to 90% recorded once. Material for sequencing was PBMCs or T cells enriched from blood (not recorded which). These receptors were collected from a woman aged 50 to 60 who had recovered from COVID-19.

A few counts support this clone. This chain connects TRBV12-3 or TRBV12-4 to TRBJ2-2; no clear D gene. The V end lost 6 bases, the J end lost 0 bases, and 2 bases lay between the germline ends. This CDR3 is 12 amino acids long. CDR3 protein: CASSSNTGELFF. The CDR3 DNA is TGTGCCAGCAGCTCGAACACCGGGGAGCTGTTTTTT.

This chain connects TRBV19 to TRBJ1-2, with D uncertain. The CDR3 covers 12 residues. V was clipped by 3 bases and J by 8 bases, with 10 bases between them. Germline V gene lookup returns CDR1 LNHDA and CDR2 SQIVND (reference sequence). CDR3 DNA sequence: TGTGCCAGTAGTATTAGGTTCGGGGGCTACACCTTC. It specifies CASSIRFGGYTF.

This chain connects TRBV2 to TRBJ2-3; 12 bases are shared with TRBD2. The germline gives CDR1 SNHLY, CDR2 FYNNEI. The CDR3 is made up of 16 amino acids. Losses at the gene ends were 1 base for V and 4 bases for J; bases not matched to a gene: 3. CDR3: CASSEEASGGADTQYF. For the CDR3, the DNA is TGTGCCAGCAGTGAAGAGGCTAGCGGGGGGGCAGATACGCAGTATTTT.

The gene calls are TRBV5-8 and TRBJ2-7; D unresolved. The germline gives CDR1 SGHTS, CDR2 YDEGEE. The CDR3 extends over 13 amino acids. Trimming left V 2 bases short and J 0 bases short, with 6 bases between. The CDR3 protein is CASSFRVSYEQYF. CDR3 DNA: TGTGCCAGCAGCTTTCGAGTCTCCTACGAGCAGTACTTC.

J is TRBJ1-5 and V is TRBV6-2 or TRBV6-3; D unresolved. V was clipped by 0 bases and J by 2 bases, with 8 bases between them. The CDR3 is 15 amino acids. Germline CDR1 MNHEY, CDR2 SVGEGT. Written as DNA, the CDR3 is TGTGCCAGCAGTTACTCCGCAGTACGCAATCAGCCCCAGCATTTT. Amino acids: CASSYSAVRNQPQHF.

The chain recombines TRBV7-9 with TRBJ1-2; D ambiguous. Germline V lookup: CDR1 SEHNR, CDR2 FQNEAQ (reference sequence). This CDR3 is 12 amino acids long. V was cut by 5 bases and J by 7 bases, with 11 bases left in between. Here the CDR3 reads CASSPTSGGYTF. Written as DNA, the CDR3 is TGTGCCAGCAGCCCGACCTCGGGTGGCTACACCTTC.

The chain joins TRBV24-1 to TRBJ2-7, with D maybe TRBD1 (7 bases). Germline lookup yields CDR1 KGHDR and CDR2 SFDVKD. Trimming left V 9 bases short and J 4 bases short, with 18 bases between. This CDR3 region has 14 residues. The CDR3 is CATGGPGGRYEQYF. CDR3 coding DNA: TGTGCCACCGGGGGTCCAGGGGGGCGGTACGAGCAGTACTTC.

This chain uses TRBV6-5 with TRBJ1-2, with a weak D call TRBD1 (5 bases). Trimming shortened V by 8 bases and J by 5 bases, and 18 bases separated the two germline ends. Germline V lookup: CDR1 MNHEY, CDR2 SVGAGI. CDR3 length: 14 residues. The CDR3 coding sequence is TGTGCCAGCGCCGGGGGGAGGGAACTATATGGCTACACCTTC. Its translation: CASAGGRELYGYTF.

V gene TRBV18 combines with J gene TRBJ2-5; 7 nucleotides agree with TRBD1. This CDR3 is 13 amino acids long. V gave up 4 bases and J gave up 2 bases; unmatched junction bases: 1. Germline V gene sequence: CDR1 KGHSH, CDR2 LQKENI. CDR3 DNA sequence: TGTGCCAGCTCACAGGGACAGCAAGAGACCCAGTACTTC. This codes for CASSQGQQETQYF.

This clone was counted a single time. The chain carries TRBV5-5 and TRBJ2-7, with 9 nucleotides matching TRBD1. This CDR3 has 16 amino acids. Germline V gene data show CDR1 as SGHKS and CDR2 as YYEKEE (reference sequence). V was clipped by 4 bases and J by 1 base; unmatched bases: 9. The CDR3 here is CASSPRRTGVSYEQYF. For the CDR3, the DNA is TGTGCCAGCAGCCCCCGGAGGACAGGGGTTTCCTACGAGCAGTACTTC.